The clone carrying this T cell receptor (beta chain) has a count of ten or more. Its antigen is unidentified. Primers: 60 Vbeta forward and 13 Jbeta reverse. Produced via immunoSEQ multiplex PCR; TCRdb's table is partial and in-frame only. Here the sample spans 200,000 or so clones, about 86% being singletons. The sample is drawn from a study of cytomegalovirus exposure and HLA in healthy donors. Whole-study results and caveats: Reports showed the classifier diagnosing cytomegalovirus status with high specificity and sensitivity. Association with HLA alleles at 0.05 false discovery rate was found for 16,951 TCR beta sequences in a later analysis. In a later analysis, most CMV-associated TCR beta chains appeared HLA-restricted.

Looked up from germline, CDR1 is SQVTM and CDR2 is ANQGSEA. The CDR3 length is 14 residues. Trimming pared 7 bases from V and 0 bases from J, leaving 15 bases between. The sequenced sample was PBMCs. This clonotype was sampled from a woman between 18 and 29 years old in good health and CMV-seropositive. The rearrangement links TRBV29-1 to TRBJ1-2; possibly TRBD1 for D (5 bases). CDR3 amino acids: CSATGREANYGYTF. CDR3 DNA sequence: TGCAGCGCCACTGGCAGGGAAGCTAACTATGGCTACACCTTC.